This T cell receptor (beta chain) comes out of a study of breast tumors, draining lymph nodes, adjacent tissues. Regarding the study as a whole: Tumor and nontumor repertoires were significantly more similar in luminal-like than in basal-like breast cancer. Data only fit, rather than demonstrated, lymph node origin of most tumor T cells. Findings are consistent with lymph node origin and intratumoral expansion of most tumor T cells.

TCRdb reanalysed the multiplex PCR reads using MiXCR and keeps one entry per CDR3 protein. This table holds some 97,000 distinct CDR3 sequences, about 20% found once. As to this clonotype: Its antigen is as yet unknown. This may arise from a read error, as a much more abundant clone is one base away.

V was trimmed by 2 bases and J by 9 bases, leaving 13 bases between them. Looked up from germline, CDR1 is LGHNT and CDR2 is FRNRAP. The length of the CDR3 is 13 residues. Axillary draining lymph nodes of breast cancer patients supplied the node samples. The specimen was axillary lymph node tissue. The J gene is TRBJ2-5, the V gene TRBV12-5; D perhaps matches TRBD2 (5 bases). The receptor was derived from a female donor with breast cancer. Some clones in this sample may be carry-over from other donors' samples. The CDR3 DNA sequence: TGTGCTAGTGGTTTGAGTAGCCAGGAGGCCCAGTACTTC. Its translation is CASGLSSQEAQYF.